This TCR beta chain originates from a study of tumor-infiltrating lymphocytes in primary liver carcinoma. This CDR3 has 16 residues. Germline lookup yields CDR1 KGHDR and CDR2 SFDVKD. With regard to this clonotype: Its ends do not fully match the called genes, so a read error is possible.

Reverse transcription of roughly 470 ng total RNA with a constant-region primer produced TCR beta cDNA. Amplification in three nested multiplex PCR rounds with slightly modified ARM-PCR gave rise to TCR beta libraries. Investigators reported that the first two PCR rounds, at 10 cycles each, used TRBV1-TRBV30 forward primers with a C-beta reverse primer. TCRdb re-called the multiplex PCR reads through MiXCR, storing one row per CDR3 protein. The table includes fewer than 200,000 distinct CDR3 sequences, around four fifths detected once. Between roughly 17 and 33 mg of unsorted bulk tissue served as the source from which RNA and DNA were co-extracted.

The chain carries TRBV24-1 and TRBJ2-3; 8 nucleotides agree with TRBD1. Sequencing was done on a sample of tumor tissue from primary liver carcinoma. This sequence originates from a man between 35 and 55 years old with primary liver carcinoma and hepatitis B virus infection. CDR3 region: CATSVHRTGLTDTQYF. In nucleotides, the CDR3 is TGTGCCACCAGTGTGCACAGGACAGGGTTAACAGATACGCAATATTTT.